The next 19 T cell receptor beta chains were all read from a single sample in a study of blood T cell repertoires in COVID-19. Here immunoSEQ multiplex PCR was the method, and the copy in TCRdb shows in-frame clones only, minus some. The table includes some 150,000 clones, 85% detected once. Sequenced sample: PBMCs or T cells enriched from blood (not recorded which). The receptors originated from a woman aged 40 to 55 who had recovered from COVID-19.

This chain uses TRBV2 with TRBJ2-7; TRBD2 might be the D (5 bases). CDR3 length: 15 residues. Germline CDR1 reads SNHLY; CDR2 reads FYNNEI. V lost 7 bases and J lost 0, with 16 bases in between. The CDR3 nucleotides read TGTGCCAGCATACCCCCGGACGGAGGCTCCTACGAGCAGTACTTC. This gives the protein CASIPPDGGSYEQYF.

The chain joins TRBV9 to TRBJ2-7, with 8 bases matching TRBD2. The CDR3 is 15 amino acids. The ends lost 4 bases at V and 1 base at J; junction bases unmatched: 7. Germline CDR1 reads SGDLS; CDR2 reads YYNGEE. The CDR3 coding sequence is TGTGCCAGCAGCCCTGGGACTAGAAGGTCCTACGAGCAGTACTTC. The encoded protein is CASSPGTRRSYEQYF.

The count of this clone is one. The rearrangement links TRBV7-9 to TRBJ2-7; 7 bases fit TRBD2. The V gene's germline CDR1 is SEHNR and CDR2 FQNEAQ (reference sequence). With 1 base clipped from V and 0 bases from J, the junction kept 12 bases outside the gene matches. This CDR3 comprises 18 residues. The chain's CDR3 is CASSLGASGSRSSYEQYF. Here the CDR3 DNA reads TGTGCCAGCAGCTTAGGTGCTAGCGGAAGTAGGAGCTCCTACGAGCAGTACTTC.

V usage is TRBV4-1 and J usage is TRBJ2-7, with a weak D call TRBD2 (5 bases). CDR1 is MGHRA and CDR2 is YSYEKL in the germline V gene. Trimming took 7 bases from V and 1 from J, leaving 14 bases between them. The CDR3 is 14 amino acids. CDR3 loop: CASKEADVSYEQYF. The CDR3 DNA sequence: TGCGCCAGCAAGGAGGCGGACGTATCCTACGAGCAGTACTTC.

The chain joins TRBV24-1 to TRBJ1-2; D uncertain. The CDR3 is 14 amino acids. V was pared by 6 bases and J by 8 bases, with 18 bases between. Germline CDR1 and CDR2: KGHDR and SFDVKD. CDR3 nucleotides: TGTGCCACCAGTAGCGGGCAGGACGGTGGAGGCTACACCTTC. Translating it yields CATSSGQDGGGYTF.

This clone was seen a single time. V gene TRBV7-8 combines with J gene TRBJ2-7, with 9 bases aligning to TRBD2. Germline CDR1 and CDR2: SGHVS and FQNEAQ. Trimming took 5 bases from V and 1 from J; bases not matched to a gene: 6. The CDR3 loop spans 15 amino acids. CDR3 nucleotides: TGTGCCAGCAGCCCGAACGCGGGAGGGTCCTACGAGCAGTACTTC. Its protein product is CASSPNAGGSYEQYF.

The chain recombines TRBV9 with TRBJ2-3; 12 bases align to TRBD2. The CDR3 covers 16 residues. Per germline, CDR1 SGDLS and CDR2 YYNGEE. The ends lost 0 bases at V and 5 bases at J; junction bases unmatched: 4. CDR3 coding DNA: TGTGCCAGCAGCGTAGGACTAGCGGGAGTCCAAGATACGCAGTATTTT. It is translated as CASSVGLAGVQDTQYF.

This clone was seen a single time. The rearrangement joins TRBV18 to TRBJ1-2; TRBD1 might be the D (5 bases). V was clipped by 2 bases and J by 3 bases, with 10 bases between them. There are 14 residues in the CDR3. Germline values: CDR1 KGHSH, CDR2 LQKENI. CDR3 bases: TGTGCCAGCTCACCAAGCGGGGACCACTATGGCTACACCTTC. Its translation: CASSPSGDHYGYTF.

The V gene is TRBV4-1, the J gene TRBJ2-3; 10 bases align to TRBD1. This CDR3 contains 17 residues. V was clipped by 3 bases and J by 2 bases; unmatched bases: 8. Germline lookup yields CDR1 MGHRA and CDR2 YSYEKL. The CDR3 nucleotides read TGCGCCAGCAGCCACCCAAGGACAGGGGGGGACACAGATACGCAGTATTTT. Protein sequence: CASSHPRTGGDTDTQYF.

The table lists this clone with a few counts. V is TRBV19 and J is TRBJ1-5, with D possibly TRBD1 on 6 matching bases. CDR3 length: 15 amino acids. Germline V CDR1 and CDR2: LNHDA, SQIVND (reference sequence). The V gene lost 9 bases and the J gene lost 0 bases, with 15 bases spanning the gap. The DNA for the CDR3 is TGTGCCAGCGACCCGGGACAAATTAGCAATCAGCCCCAGCATTTT. Protein sequence: CASDPGQISNQPQHF.

The V gene is TRBV5-1, the J gene TRBJ1-4; a weak D match, TRBD1 (5 bases). Germline-derived CDR1 and CDR2 are SGHRS and YFSETQ. The V gene lost 1 base and the J gene lost 8 bases, with 12 bases spanning the gap. There are 14 residues in the CDR3. CDR3 DNA sequence: TGCGCCAGCAGCTTGATGAGGGGAGGAGAAAAACTGTTTTTT. It codes for CASSLMRGGEKLFF.

Worth noting for this clone: Additional DNA sequences in this sample encode the identical CDR3. J is TRBJ2-2 and V is TRBV2; D remains ambiguous. The CDR3 contains 12 residues. V gave up 11 bases and J gave up 3 bases, with 10 bases separating them. Germline V gene data show CDR1 as SNHLY and CDR2 as FYNNEI. The chain's CDR3 is CAGGLDTGELFF. The DNA for the CDR3 is TGTGCCGGCGGCCTGGACACCGGGGAGCTGTTTTTT.

The V and J genes are TRBV19 and TRBJ2-3; D is ambiguous. Trimming left V 3 bases short and J 5 bases short, with 15 bases between. The CDR3 extends over 15 amino acids. Germline V gene data show CDR1 as LNHDA and CDR2 as SQIVND (reference sequence). CDR3 residues: CASSMNGDPRDTQYF. The CDR3 DNA follows: TGTGCCAGTAGTATGAACGGAGACCCGAGAGATACGCAGTATTTT.

The rearrangement joins TRBV7-9 to TRBJ2-7; 7 nucleotides agree with TRBD1. The germline CDR1 and CDR2 sequences are SEHNR and FQNEAQ (reference sequence). The ends lost 2 bases at V and 5 bases at J; junction bases unmatched: 9. The CDR3 spans 15 residues. The chain's CDR3 is CASSLLLARGNEQYF. DNA of the CDR3: TGTGCCAGCAGCTTATTACTGGCCAGGGGGAACGAGCAGTACTTC.

This clone occurred a few times. The chain has TRBV27 and TRBJ1-2; TRBD1 might be the D (6 bases). Germline V gene lookup returns CDR1 MNHEY and CDR2 SMNVEV (reference sequence). V lost 4 bases, J lost 2 bases, and 14 bases lay in between. The CDR3 length is 15 residues. Here the CDR3 DNA reads TGTGCCAGCAGTTCGAACAGGGAAAAGAACTATGGCTACACCTTC. It yields the protein CASSSNREKNYGYTF.

This chain joins TRBV10-3 and TRBJ2-3; TRBD1 agrees at 8 bases. This CDR3 comprises 18 residues. Germline V CDR1 and CDR2: ENHRY, SYGVKD. Trimming took 0 bases from V and 6 from J; bases not matched to a gene: 14. Written as DNA, the CDR3 is TGTGCCATCAGTGAGTCGTGGTCAGGGGGCGGTCAACTCGATACGCAGTATTTT. Translation gives CAISESWSGGGQLDTQYF.

The V call is TRBV5-8, the J call TRBJ1-4; D is undetermined. V was clipped by 4 bases and J by 8 bases, with 9 bases between them. The CDR3 is 12 residues long. CDR1 SGHTS and CDR2 YDEGEE come from the germline V gene. The CDR3 bases are TGTGCCAGCAGCCGCGACGGGGAAAAACTGTTTTTT. This encodes CASSRDGEKLFF. Full variable domain (rest looked up from reference TRBV5-8 and TRBJ1-4): EAGVTQSPTHLIKTRGQQATLRCSPISGHTSVYWYQQALGLGLQFLLWYDEGEERNRGNFPPRFSGRQFPNYSSELNVNALELEDSALYLCASSRDGEKLFFGSGTQLSVL.

The genes are TRBV27 and TRBJ2-5; 8 nucleotides match TRBD1. The CDR3 has 16 amino acids. V shed 5 bases, J shed 3 bases, and the junction held 11 bases outside the gene matches. Germline values: CDR1 MNHEY, CDR2 SMNVEV (reference sequence). CDR3 amino acids: CASSIHPQGAKETQYF. CDR3 DNA: TGTGCCAGCAGTATTCACCCTCAGGGGGCCAAAGAGACCCAGTACTTC.

The chain joins TRBV5-8 to TRBJ1-1, with D tentatively TRBD1 (5 bases). The germline V gene has CDR1 SGHTS and CDR2 YDEGEE. The CDR3 totals 10 residues. V shed 7 bases and J shed 9 bases, with 10 bases lying between them. This CDR3 is CASGASKAFF. The CDR3 coding sequence is TGTGCCAGCGGGGCCTCGAAAGCTTTCTTT. Combining the CDR3 with reference TRBV5-8 and TRBJ1-1 gives the whole variable domain EAGVTQSPTHLIKTRGQQATLRCSPISGHTSVYWYQQALGLGLQFLLWYDEGEERNRGNFPPRFSGRQFPNYSSELNVNALELEDSALYLCASGASKAFFGQGTRLTVV.